These 14 T cell receptor beta chains were all obtained from the same sample, sequenced in a study of T cell responses to AZD1222 COVID-19 vaccine. TCRdb keeps only in-frame clones here, not all; method: immunoSEQ multiplex PCR. Of about 170,000 clones in the sample, roughly 85% are singletons; the top ten hold about 1%. The source was peripheral blood, collected 28 days after the second AZD1222 dose. These receptors all come from an adult who received the AZD1222 COVID-19 vaccine.

J is TRBJ1-6 and V is TRBV10-1, with 7 bases identical to TRBD1. Per the germline V gene, CDR1 is WNHNN and CDR2 is SYGVQD (reference sequence). The ends lost 6 bases at V and 0 bases at J; junction bases unmatched: 14. The CDR3 consists of 19 residues. The CDR3: CASRWDRANGGSYNSPLHF. CDR3 sequence (DNA): TGCGCCAGCAGATGGGACAGAGCGAATGGTGGCTCCTATAATTCACCCCTCCACTTT.

The chain uses TRBV4-3 and TRBJ1-4, with a possible D match to TRBD1 (6 bases). Trimming removed 4 bases at V and 3 bases at J, with 12 bases between. The CDR3 totals 15 residues. CDR1 and CDR2 from the germline V gene are LGHNA and YSLEER. CDR3 coding DNA: TGCGCCAGCAGCCGCCACAGGGCATCTAATGAAAAACTGTTTTTT. Protein product: CASSRHRASNEKLFF.

V gene TRBV15 combines with J gene TRBJ1-6; D gene ambiguous. Germline values: CDR1 LNHNV, CDR2 YYDKDF (reference sequence). This CDR3 is built from 13 residues. Trimming cost V 0 bases and J 8 bases, with 5 bases left between them. The CDR3 region is CATSRDLYSPLHF. The CDR3 DNA reads as TGTGCCACCAGCAGAGATCTCTATTCACCCCTCCACTTT.

The V and J genes are TRBV10-3 and TRBJ1-2; D is possibly TRBD1 (6 bases). CDR1 is ENHRY, CDR2 SYGVKD, per germline. This CDR3 region has 12 residues. V lost 5 bases and J 4 bases, leaving 8 bases between the germline ends. CDR3 amino acids: CAISTGSYGYTF. For the CDR3, the DNA is TGTGCCATCAGTACAGGGAGCTATGGCTACACCTTC.

This chain uses TRBV9 with TRBJ1-1; D uncertain. Germline V gives CDR1 SGDLS, CDR2 YYNGEE. V gave up 3 bases and J gave up 6 bases, with 18 bases separating them. The CDR3 runs to 15 residues. The CDR3 nucleotides read TGTGCCAGCAGCGACCACACCGGCCCTCGCTCTGAAGCTTTCTTT. Translated, it gives CASSDHTGPRSEAFF.

The chain carries TRBV6-5 and TRBJ1-5, with 8 positions matching TRBD1. Trimming cost V 4 bases and J 3 bases; bases outside gene matches: 8. Per germline, CDR1 MNHEY and CDR2 SVGAGI. The CDR3 runs 16 residues. CDR3 in DNA: TGTGCCAGCAGTTCCCGGACAGGGTCCGACAATCAGCCCCAGCATTTT. This codes for CASSSRTGSDNQPQHF.

This rearrangement joins TRBV10-3 to TRBJ2-5, with no clear D. V lost 0 bases to trimming and J lost 5 bases, with 10 bases between them. CDR3 length equals 14 residues. CDR1 is ENHRY and CDR2 is SYGVKD in the germline V gene. CDR3 nucleotide sequence: TGTGCCATCAGTGAGTCGAATCCGCGGGAGACCCAGTACTTC. Encoded protein: CAISESNPRETQYF.

The gene calls are TRBV30 and TRBJ2-3, with D perhaps TRBD2 (6 bases). Trimming removed 0 bases at V and 6 bases at J, with 10 bases between. Germline CDR1 reads GTSNPN; CDR2 reads SVGIG (reference sequence). The CDR3 is 13 residues long. CDR3 in amino acids: CAWSVGLRDTQYF. The CDR3 region has the DNA TGTGCCTGGAGTGTAGGACTAAGGGATACGCAGTATTTT.

V usage is TRBV9 and J usage is TRBJ2-3; D could derive from TRBD1 or TRBD2 (6 bases each). CDR1 is SGDLS and CDR2 is YYNGEE in the germline V gene. The CDR3 covers 13 residues. Trimming cost V 4 bases and J 4 bases, with 10 bases left between them. The CDR3 DNA sequence: TGTGCCAGCAGCCGGGGGCAACCAGATACGCAGTATTTT. Amino acids: CASSRGQPDTQYF.

This clone was counted between two and nine times. The CDR3 loop is CASSSASGYTF. DNA for the CDR3: TGTGCCAGCAGTTCCGCCTCTGGCTACACCTTC. V gene TRBV6-5 combines with J gene TRBJ1-2; D is unresolved. CDR1 MNHEY and CDR2 SVGAGI come from the germline V gene. Trimming shortened V by 4 bases and J by 7 bases, and 7 bases separated the two germline ends. The CDR3 contains 11 residues.

V is TRBV3-1 (or the pseudogene TRBV3-2) and J is TRBJ1-2; 9 nucleotides agree with TRBD1. Germline-derived CDR1 and CDR2 are LGHDT and YNNKEL (reference sequence). J gave up 6 bases and V 0 bases, and 2 bases lay outside the gene matches. The CDR3 spans 14 residues. The CDR3 loop reads CASSQDWDRDGYTF. CDR3 DNA sequence: TGTGCCAGCAGCCAAGATTGGGACAGGGATGGCTACACCTTC.

The CDR3 spells CASSPQIGRGAKNIQYF. CDR3 bases: TGTGCCAGCAGCCCACAAATAGGGCGGGGGGCCAAAAACATTCAGTACTTC. The chain employs TRBV7-9 and TRBJ2-4; 7 bases line up with TRBD2. The germline V gene encodes CDR1 SEHNR and CDR2 FQNEAQ (reference sequence). The CDR3 has 17 amino acids. V lost 5 bases, J lost 1 base, and 11 bases stayed unmatched.

The chain uses TRBV6-5 and TRBJ1-6, with unresolved D. This CDR3 region has 15 residues. Per germline, CDR1 MNHEY and CDR2 SVGAGI. V was trimmed by 7 bases and J by 0 bases, leaving 10 bases between them. This CDR3 is CASTTRHSYNSPLHF. The DNA of the CDR3 is TGTGCCAGCACCACCCGGCACTCCTATAATTCACCCCTCCACTTT.

This clone was observed a handful of times. The J gene is TRBJ1-1, the V gene TRBV10-2, with 8 bases that match TRBD1. The CDR3 runs to 13 residues. Germline V CDR1 and CDR2: WSHSY, SAAADI. The junction had 5 bases not matched to a gene; V was cut back by 7 bases and J by 4 bases. In DNA, the CDR3 is TGCGCCAGCATTGGACAGGGTCCCACTGAAGCTTTCTTT. As protein: CASIGQGPTEAFF.